This T cell receptor beta chain was obtained from a study of blood T cells in healthy people across ages. The V end was cut by 3 bases, the J end by 0 bases, with 11 bases between. CDR3 size: 15 residues. Per the germline V gene, CDR1 is ENHRY and CDR2 is SYGVKD. A J-beta primer mix and a sample-barcoded 5' primer were used in a second PCR of about 7 to 12 cycles. TCRdb processed the 5' RACE reads anew with MiXCR; each CDR3 protein has one entry. The sample has approximately 730,000 distinct CDR3 sequences, roughly 45% seen once. This sequence originates from an older woman in good health. This sequence joins TRBV10-3 and TRBJ1-2, with D hard to call. The specimen sequenced was blood. CDR3 DNA: TGTGCCATCAGTGACAGAAGGACGGCTAACTATGGCTACACCTTC. Residues: CAISDRRTANYGYTF.